Listed below are T cell receptor beta chains from one sample, sequenced in a study of T cells in Graves' hyperthyroidism and ophthalmopathy. TCRdb re-called the multiplex PCR reads with MiXCR, one entry per CDR3 protein. This repertoire shows more than 300,000 distinct CDR3 sequences, roughly 14% found once; its top ten account for approximately 25%. The sequenced sample consisted of blood. The receptor set was obtained from a woman younger than 45 with Graves' hyperthyroidism. Both conserved end residues are part of each CDR3. A D gene is named only where the DNA matches it firmly. Clone size is not always given. Where it is, it says once, few, many or a class for expanded clones.

size	V	D	J	CDR3	DNA
few	TRBV20-1	NA	TRBJ1-5	CSARDQPGSNQPQHF	TGCAGTGCTAGAGATCAGCCAGGGAGCAATCAGCCCCAGCATTTT
NA	TRBV4-1	TRBD2	TRBJ2-5	CASSQDPSGGGETQYF	TGCGCCAGCAGCCAAGACCCTAGCGGAGGCGGAGAGACCCAGTACTTC
few	TRBV6-5	NA	TRBJ1-2	CASRFLTYGYTF	TGTGCCAGCAGATTCCTCACCTATGGCTACACCTTC
few	TRBV6-1	NA	TRBJ2-3	CASSNQHTQYF	TGTGCCAGCAGTAATCAGCATACGCAGTATTTT
many	TRBV13	NA	TRBJ2-5	CASSYYGEVGTQYF	TGTGCCAGCAGCTATTACGGGGAGGTAGGGACCCAGTACTTC
many	TRBV24-1	NA	TRBJ1-1	CATSDLQGTAFF	TGTGCCACCAGTGATTTGCAGGGTACCGCTTTCTTT
many	TRBV5-7	NA	TRBJ1-1	CASSSGTANTEAFF	TGTGCCAGCAGCTCCGGGACGGCAAACACTGAAGCTTTCTTT
NA	TRBV10-2	NA	TRBJ2-1	CASSVFSYNEQFF	TGCGCCAGCAGTGTCTTCTCCTACAATGAGCAGTTCTTC
NA	TRBV5-8	NA	TRBJ1-5	CASSLWGQVVNQPQHF	TGTGCCAGCAGCTTGTGGGGCCAGGTGGTCAATCAGCCCCAGCATTTT
many	TRBV4-3	NA	TRBJ1-1	CASSRGTIQSEAFF	TGCGCCAGCAGCCGGGGCACCATACAAAGTGAAGCTTTCTTT
many	TRBV20-1	TRBD1	TRBJ2-1	CSGGQGARSEQFF	TGCAGTGGGGGACAGGGGGCCCGCAGTGAGCAGTTCTTC
many	TRBV5-1	NA	TRBJ2-1	CASSLRTNEQFF	TGCGCCAGCAGCTTGAGGACGAATGAGCAGTTCTTC
many	TRBV12-3/TRBV12-4	NA	TRBJ2-7	CASSLDEQYF	TGTGCCAGCAGTTTGGACGAGCAGTACTTC
few	TRBV12-3/TRBV12-4	TRBD1	TRBJ1-2	CASSLGQGADGYTF	TGTGCCAGCAGTTTAGGACAGGGGGCGGATGGCTACACCTTC
many	TRBV20-1	NA	TRBJ2-7	CSATRDEQYF	TGCAGTGCGACGCGGGACGAGCAGTACTTC
many	TRBV28	NA	TRBJ1-1	CASRADGNTEAFF	TGTGCCAGCAGAGCGGACGGGAACACTGAAGCTTTCTTT
many	TRBV2	TRBD2	TRBJ2-2	CASSDLRTSTGELFF	TGTGCCAGCAGTGACCTAAGGACTAGCACCGGGGAGCTGTTTTTT
many	TRBV11-2	NA	TRBJ2-3	CASSLERGTQYF	TGTGCCAGCAGCTTAGAGCGAGGTACGCAGTATTTT
many	TRBV28	TRBD2	TRBJ2-1	CASRGLAGVTQFF	TGTGCCAGCAGGGGACTAGCGGGAGTTACGCAGTTCTTC
NA	TRBV7-9	TRBD1	TRBJ2-7	CASSLDPLDRGPSYEQYF	TGTGCCAGCAGCTTAGATCCCCTCGACAGGGGCCCATCCTACGAGCAGTACTTC
few	TRBV12-3/TRBV12-4	NA	TRBJ1-1	CASRENTEAFF	TGTGCCAGCAGGGAGAACACTGAAGCTTTCTTT
NA	TRBV10-2	TRBD1	TRBJ1-5	CASNRDSYQPQHF	TGCGCCAGCAATCGGGACAGCTATCAGCCCCAGCATTTT
many	TRBV7-6	TRBD1	TRBJ2-1	CASSLETGSDDEQFF	TGTGCCAGCAGCTTAGAGACAGGGTCCGACGATGAGCAGTTCTTC
many	TRBV10-3	TRBD1	TRBJ2-3	CAATPGDRGLSDTQYF	TGTGCCGCAACTCCCGGGGACAGGGGTTTATCAGATACGCAGTATTTT
many	TRBV28	TRBD2	TRBJ2-6	CATLATPGRGFPSGANVLTF	TGTGCCACCTTAGCCACCCCCGGGAGGGGGTTCCCCTCTGGGGCCAACGTCCTGACTTTC
many	TRBV28	TRBD2	TRBJ2-5	CASSPSGIGQETQYF	TGTGCCAGCAGTCCTAGCGGGATTGGTCAAGAGACCCAGTACTTC